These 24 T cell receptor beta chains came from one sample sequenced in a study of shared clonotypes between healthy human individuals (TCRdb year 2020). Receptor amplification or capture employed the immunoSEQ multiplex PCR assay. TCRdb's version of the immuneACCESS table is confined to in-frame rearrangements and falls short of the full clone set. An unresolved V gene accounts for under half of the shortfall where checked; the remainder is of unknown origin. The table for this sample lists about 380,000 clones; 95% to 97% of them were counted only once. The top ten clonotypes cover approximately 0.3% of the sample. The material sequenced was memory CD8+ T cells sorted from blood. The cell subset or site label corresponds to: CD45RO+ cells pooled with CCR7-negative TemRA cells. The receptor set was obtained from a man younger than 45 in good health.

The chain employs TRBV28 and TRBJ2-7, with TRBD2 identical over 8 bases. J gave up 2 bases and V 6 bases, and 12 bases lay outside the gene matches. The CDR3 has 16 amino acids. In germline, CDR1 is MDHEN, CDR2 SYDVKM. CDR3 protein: CASSLDPGTRTYEQYF. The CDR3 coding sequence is TGTGCCAGCAGCCTCGACCCCGGGACTAGGACCTACGAGCAGTACTTC.

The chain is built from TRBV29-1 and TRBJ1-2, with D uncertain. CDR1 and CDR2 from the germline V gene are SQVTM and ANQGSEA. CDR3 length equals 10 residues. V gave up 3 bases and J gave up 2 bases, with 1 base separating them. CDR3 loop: CSVDNYGYTF. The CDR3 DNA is TGCAGCGTTGACAACTATGGCTACACCTTC.

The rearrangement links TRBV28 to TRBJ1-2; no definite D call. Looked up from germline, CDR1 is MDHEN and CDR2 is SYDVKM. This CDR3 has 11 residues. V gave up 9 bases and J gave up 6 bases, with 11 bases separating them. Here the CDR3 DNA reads TGTGCCAGTGGGGTTCGAGATGGCTACACCTTC. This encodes CASGVRDGYTF.

The CDR3 sequence: CASSQLSLLRENYGYTF. CDR3 nucleotides: TGTGCCAGCAGCCAGCTCAGTCTTTTGCGGGAGAACTATGGCTACACCTTC. This sequence joins TRBV5-6 and TRBJ1-2; D unresolved. CDR3 length: 17 amino acids. Deletions cut 4 bases from V and 2 bases from J, with 21 bases between. Per the germline V gene, CDR1 is SGHDT and CDR2 is YYEEEE.

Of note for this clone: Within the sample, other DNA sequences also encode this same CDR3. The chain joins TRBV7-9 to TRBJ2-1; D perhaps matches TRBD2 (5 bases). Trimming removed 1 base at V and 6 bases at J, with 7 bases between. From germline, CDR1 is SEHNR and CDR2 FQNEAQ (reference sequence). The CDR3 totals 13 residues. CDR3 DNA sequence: TGTGCCAGCAGCTTAGTGGCGGGCAATGAGCAGTTCTTC. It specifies CASSLVAGNEQFF.

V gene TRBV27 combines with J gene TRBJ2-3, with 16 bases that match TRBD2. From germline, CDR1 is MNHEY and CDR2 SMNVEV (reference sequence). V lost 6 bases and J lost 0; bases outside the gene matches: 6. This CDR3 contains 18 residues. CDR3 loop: CASSRGLAGGPSTDTQYF. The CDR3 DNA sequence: TGTGCCAGCAGCAGGGGACTAGCGGGAGGGCCTAGCACAGATACGCAGTATTTT.

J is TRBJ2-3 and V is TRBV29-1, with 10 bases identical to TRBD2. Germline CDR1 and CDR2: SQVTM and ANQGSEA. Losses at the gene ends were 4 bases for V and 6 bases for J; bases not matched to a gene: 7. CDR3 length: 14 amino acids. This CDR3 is CSVASGRAVDTQYF. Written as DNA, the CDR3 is TGCAGCGTTGCAAGCGGGAGGGCAGTCGATACGCAGTATTTT.

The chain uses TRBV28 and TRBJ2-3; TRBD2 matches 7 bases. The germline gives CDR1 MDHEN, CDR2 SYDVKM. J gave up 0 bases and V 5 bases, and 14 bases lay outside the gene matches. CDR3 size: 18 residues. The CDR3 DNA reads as TGTGCCAGCAGTCCCTCTCCCTCTAGCGGACCTAGCACAGATACGCAGTATTTT. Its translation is CASSPSPSSGPSTDTQYF. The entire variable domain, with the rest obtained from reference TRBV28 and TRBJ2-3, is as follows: DVKVTQSSRYLVKRTGEKVFLECVQDMDHENMFWYRQDPGLGLRLIYFSYDVKMKEKGDIPEGYSVSREKKERFSLILESASTNQTSMYLCASSPSPSSGPSTDTQYFGPGTRLTVL.

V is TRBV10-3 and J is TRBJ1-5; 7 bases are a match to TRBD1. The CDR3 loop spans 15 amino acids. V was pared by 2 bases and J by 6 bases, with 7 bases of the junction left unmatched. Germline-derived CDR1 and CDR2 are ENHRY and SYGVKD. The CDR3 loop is CAISERQGSGQPQHF. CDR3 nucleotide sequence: TGTGCCATCAGTGAGAGACAGGGTTCTGGTCAGCCCCAGCATTTT.

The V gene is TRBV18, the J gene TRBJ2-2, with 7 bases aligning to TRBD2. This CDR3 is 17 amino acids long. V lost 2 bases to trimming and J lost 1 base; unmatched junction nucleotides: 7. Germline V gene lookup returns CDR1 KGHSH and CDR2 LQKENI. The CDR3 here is CASSPSSSGRNTGELFF. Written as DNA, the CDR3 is TGTGCCAGCTCACCATCATCTAGCGGTAGGAACACCGGGGAGCTGTTTTTT.

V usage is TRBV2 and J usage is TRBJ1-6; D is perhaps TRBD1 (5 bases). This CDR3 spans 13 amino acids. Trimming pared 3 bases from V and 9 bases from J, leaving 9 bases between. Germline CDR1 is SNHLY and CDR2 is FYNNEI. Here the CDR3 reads CASSDGGGSPLHF. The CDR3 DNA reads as TGTGCCAGCAGTGATGGGGGAGGTTCACCCCTCCACTTT.

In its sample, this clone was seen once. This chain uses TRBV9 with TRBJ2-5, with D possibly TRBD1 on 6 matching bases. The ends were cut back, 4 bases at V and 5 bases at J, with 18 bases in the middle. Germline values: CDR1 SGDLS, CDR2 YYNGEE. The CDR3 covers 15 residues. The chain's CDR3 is CASSLGVRGDETQYF. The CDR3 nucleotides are TGTGCCAGCAGCCTAGGGGTCAGGGGAGATGAGACCCAGTACTTC.

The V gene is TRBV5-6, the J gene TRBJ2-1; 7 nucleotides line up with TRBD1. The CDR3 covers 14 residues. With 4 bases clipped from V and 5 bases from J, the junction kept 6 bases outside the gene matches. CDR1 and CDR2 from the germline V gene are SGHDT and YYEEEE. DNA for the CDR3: TGTGCCAGCAGCCCCGACAGGGATAACAATGAGCAGTTCTTC. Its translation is CASSPDRDNNEQFF.

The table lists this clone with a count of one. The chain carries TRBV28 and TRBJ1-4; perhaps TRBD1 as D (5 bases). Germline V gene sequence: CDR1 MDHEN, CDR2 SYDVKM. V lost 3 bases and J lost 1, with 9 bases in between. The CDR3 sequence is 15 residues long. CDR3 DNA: TGTGCCAGCAGTTTTGGGGGGGTAACTAATGAAAAACTGTTTTTT. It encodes CASSFGGVTNEKLFF.

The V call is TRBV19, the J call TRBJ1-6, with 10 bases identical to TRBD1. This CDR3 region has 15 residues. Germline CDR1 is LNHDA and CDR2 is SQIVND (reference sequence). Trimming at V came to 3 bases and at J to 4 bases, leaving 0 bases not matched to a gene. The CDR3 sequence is CASSMGQGYNSPLHF. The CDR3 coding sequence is TGTGCCAGTAGTATGGGACAGGGGTATAATTCACCCCTCCACTTT.

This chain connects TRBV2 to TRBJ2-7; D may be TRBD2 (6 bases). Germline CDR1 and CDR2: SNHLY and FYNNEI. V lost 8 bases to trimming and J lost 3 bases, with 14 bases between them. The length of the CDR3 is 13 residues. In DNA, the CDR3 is TGTGCCAGCGCCTTCCGGGAGAGCTACGAGCAGTACTTC. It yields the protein CASAFRESYEQYF.

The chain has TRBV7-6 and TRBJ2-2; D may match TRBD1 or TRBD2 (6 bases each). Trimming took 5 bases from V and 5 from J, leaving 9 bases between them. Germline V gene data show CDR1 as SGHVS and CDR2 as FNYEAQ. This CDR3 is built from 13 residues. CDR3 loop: CASSLGGTGELFF. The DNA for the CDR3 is TGTGCCAGCAGCCTAGGGGGGACCGGGGAGCTGTTTTTT.

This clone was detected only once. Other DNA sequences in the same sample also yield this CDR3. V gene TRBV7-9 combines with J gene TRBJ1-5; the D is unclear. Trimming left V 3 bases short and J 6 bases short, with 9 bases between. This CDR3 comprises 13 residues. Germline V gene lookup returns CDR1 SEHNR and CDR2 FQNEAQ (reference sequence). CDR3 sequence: CASSLGGSQPQHF. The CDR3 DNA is TGTGCCAGCAGCTTGGGTGGGAGTCAGCCCCAGCATTTT.

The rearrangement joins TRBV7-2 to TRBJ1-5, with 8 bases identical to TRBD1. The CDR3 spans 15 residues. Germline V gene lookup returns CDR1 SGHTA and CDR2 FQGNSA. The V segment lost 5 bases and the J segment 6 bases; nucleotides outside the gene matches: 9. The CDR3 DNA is TGTGCCAGCAGCCTTGAGATCAGGGGGCGTCAGCCCCAGCATTTT. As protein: CASSLEIRGRQPQHF.

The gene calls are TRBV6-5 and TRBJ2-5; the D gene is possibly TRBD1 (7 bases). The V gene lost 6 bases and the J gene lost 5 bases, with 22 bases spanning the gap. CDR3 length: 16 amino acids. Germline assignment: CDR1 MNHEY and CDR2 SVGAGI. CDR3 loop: CASSYDYGAGGETQYF. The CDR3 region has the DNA TGTGCCAGCAGCTACGATTACGGGGCAGGGGGGGAGACCCAGTACTTC.

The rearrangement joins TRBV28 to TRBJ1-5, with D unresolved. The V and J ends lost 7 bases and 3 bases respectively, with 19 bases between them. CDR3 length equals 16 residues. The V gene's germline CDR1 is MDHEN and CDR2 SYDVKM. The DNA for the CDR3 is TGTGCCAGCACCTATCGTGGTTATGTCACCAATCAGCCCCAGCATTTT. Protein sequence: CASTYRGYVTNQPQHF.

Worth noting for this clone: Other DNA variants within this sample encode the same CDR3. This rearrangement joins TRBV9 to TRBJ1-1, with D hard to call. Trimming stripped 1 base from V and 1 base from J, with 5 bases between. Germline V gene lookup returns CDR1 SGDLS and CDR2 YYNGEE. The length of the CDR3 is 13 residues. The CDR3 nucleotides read TGTGCCAGCAGCGTATCAGGGAACACTGAAGCTTTCTTT. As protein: CASSVSGNTEAFF.

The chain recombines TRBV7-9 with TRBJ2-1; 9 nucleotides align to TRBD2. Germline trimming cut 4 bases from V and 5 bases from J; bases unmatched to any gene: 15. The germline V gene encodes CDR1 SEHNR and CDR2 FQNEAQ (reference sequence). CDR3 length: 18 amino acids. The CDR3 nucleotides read TGTGCCAGCAGCTCCAAATGGGGCGGGAGGGCCTATAACAATGAGCAGTTCTTC. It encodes CASSSKWGGRAYNNEQFF.

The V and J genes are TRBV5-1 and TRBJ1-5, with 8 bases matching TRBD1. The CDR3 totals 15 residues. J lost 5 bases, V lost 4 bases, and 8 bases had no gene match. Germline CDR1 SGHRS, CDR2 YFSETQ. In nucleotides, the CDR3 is TGCGCCAGCAGCCCTGGACAGGGAGGTTATCAGCCCCAGCATTTT. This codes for CASSPGQGGYQPQHF.